Presented here are 21 T cell receptor beta chains from one specimen sequenced in a study of blood T cell repertoires in COVID-19. TCRdb's table, derived via immunoSEQ multiplex PCR, lists solely in-frame clones and lacks some. The data contain 32,000 or so clones, roughly nine tenths of them singletons. The material sequenced was peripheral blood. These receptors were obtained from a man aged 45 to 65 with active or convalescent COVID-19.

The chain uses TRBV5-5 and TRBJ2-1; 10 bases fit TRBD2. V shed 3 bases and J 8 bases; nucleotides not matched to a gene: 8. This CDR3 comprises 15 residues. Germline CDR1 is SGHKS and CDR2 is YYEKEE (reference sequence). CDR3 loop: CASSSLPGLADEQFF. CDR3 coding DNA: TGTGCCAGCAGCTCCTTACCCGGACTAGCGGATGAGCAGTTCTTC. Together with reference TRBV5-5 and TRBJ2-1, the CDR3 gives the full variable domain: DAGVTQSPTHLIKTRGQQVTLRCSPISGHKSVSWYQQVLGQGPQFIFQYYEKEERGRGNFPDRFSARQFPNYSSELNVNALLLGDSALYLCASSSLPGLADEQFFGPGTRLTVL.

The sample holds a few counts of this clone. The chain couples TRBV19 to TRBJ2-1; 7 bases align to TRBD1. The germline gives CDR1 LNHDA, CDR2 SQIVND (reference sequence). The ends lost 0 bases at V and 0 bases at J; junction bases unmatched: 20. The CDR3 covers 22 residues. In DNA form, the CDR3 reads TGTGCCAGTAGTATAGATCCCCCCGGACAGGACCTAGTCAAATTCTCCTACAATGAGCAGTTCTTC. It encodes CASSIDPPGQDLVKFSYNEQFF. Looking up the rest from reference TRBV19 and TRBJ2-1 gives the full variable domain: DGGITQSPKYLFRKEGQNVTLSCEQNLNHDAMYWYRQDPGQGLRLIYYSQIVNDFQKGDIAEGYSVSREKKESFPLTVTSAQKNPTAFYLCASSIDPPGQDLVKFSYNEQFFGPGTRLTVL.

CDR3 DNA: TGTGCCAGCTCACCACCAACAGGGGACTCCTACGAGCAGTACTTC. Translating it yields CASSPPTGDSYEQYF. The chain couples TRBV18 to TRBJ2-7, with 7 bases identical to TRBD1. Trimming at V came to 0 bases and at J to 0 bases, leaving 2 bases not matched to a gene. Germline V gene sequence: CDR1 KGHSH, CDR2 LQKENI. This CDR3 has 15 residues.

With respect to this clone: Compared with germline, one end of the junction differs, possibly owing to a read error. The chain carries TRBV5-8 and TRBJ1-2; 11 bases are a match to TRBD1. CDR1 and CDR2 from the germline V gene are SGHTS and YDEGEE. The CDR3 spans 15 residues. The CDR3 DNA is TGTGCCAGCAGCTTGGGGACAGGGGGCGGCTATGGCCACACCTTC. Its protein is CASSLGTGGGYGHTF.

V usage is TRBV6-2 or TRBV6-3 and J usage is TRBJ2-7; tentative D call: TRBD2 (6 bases). The V gene's germline CDR1 is MNHEY and CDR2 SVGEGT. V lost 0 bases, J lost 2 bases, and 8 bases lay in between. This CDR3 contains 14 residues. The DNA for the CDR3 is TGTGCCAGCAGTTACTCGGCGGGGCCCTACGAGCAGTACTTC. Residues: CASSYSAGPYEQYF.

The CDR3 region has the DNA TGTGCCACCAGCAGAGATCTTGACAGGGGGGAGACCCAGTACTTC. Amino acid sequence: CATSRDLDRGETQYF. The chain links TRBV15 to TRBJ2-5; 9 bases map to TRBD1. CDR3 length equals 15 residues. The V gene's germline CDR1 is LNHNV and CDR2 YYDKDF (reference sequence). Trimming at V came to 0 bases and at J to 5 bases, leaving 4 bases not matched to a gene.

The chain couples TRBV6-5 to TRBJ2-7, with TRBD2 as a possible D gene (5 bases). Germline V gene sequence: CDR1 MNHEY, CDR2 SVGAGI. The CDR3 contains 16 residues. V was clipped by 3 bases and J by 7 bases, with 22 bases between them. This CDR3 is CASSYGPRAGTVEQYF. In DNA, the CDR3 is TGTGCCAGCAGTTATGGCCCCCGGGCGGGCACGGTAGAGCAGTACTTC.

The chain has TRBV4-3 and TRBJ2-1; maybe TRBD1 (6 bases). Germline V gives CDR1 LGHNA, CDR2 YSLEER. This CDR3 spans 16 amino acids. V was cut by 4 bases and J by 0 bases, with 13 bases left in between. The CDR3 protein is CASSRRTESSYNEQFF. As DNA, the CDR3 is TGCGCCAGCAGCCGCCGGACAGAGAGCTCCTACAATGAGCAGTTCTTC.

This clone appeared once. The V call is TRBV14, the J call TRBJ2-1; 7 positions match TRBD2. The CDR3 contains 15 residues. With 4 bases clipped from V and 9 bases from J, the junction kept 12 bases outside the gene matches. The germline CDR1 and CDR2 sequences are SGHDN and FVKESK. CDR3 sequence reads: CASSPRGGPSGEQFF. The CDR3 nucleotides read TGTGCCAGCAGCCCGCGCGGGGGTCCGTCGGGTGAGCAGTTCTTC.

The chain couples TRBV7-9 to TRBJ2-1; D remains ambiguous. The ends were cut back, 2 bases at V and 0 bases at J, with 8 bases in the middle. Germline V lookup: CDR1 SEHNR, CDR2 FQNEAQ (reference sequence). The CDR3 runs 15 residues. The CDR3 nucleotides read TGTGCCAGCAGCTTATTAGCAGCCTCCTACAATGAGCAGTTCTTC. It yields the protein CASSLLAASYNEQFF.

The J gene is TRBJ2-2, the V gene TRBV5-4, with 7 bases fitting TRBD2. After removal of 1 base from V and 6 bases from J, the junction contained 9 bases not matched to a gene. Looked up from germline, CDR1 is SGHNT and CDR2 is YYREEE (reference sequence). CDR3 length: 16 amino acids. CDR3 bases: TGTGCCAGCAGCTTGTATGGCGGGAGTATCGCCGGGGAGCTGTTTTTT. Protein: CASSLYGGSIAGELFF.

The J gene is TRBJ1-3, the V gene TRBV28; D is unclear. Trimming removed 9 bases at V and 1 base at J, with 7 bases between. This CDR3 comprises 12 residues. Germline CDR1 is MDHEN and CDR2 is SYDVKM. The CDR3 DNA reads as TGTGCCAGTTCTGCGTCTGGAAACACCATATATTTT. Its protein is CASSASGNTIYF.

The gene calls are TRBV29-1 and TRBJ1-2; D is possibly TRBD1 (6 bases). The CDR3 sequence is 13 residues long. Trimming removed 5 bases from V and 8 bases from J, with 18 bases in between. Germline lookup yields CDR1 SQVTM and CDR2 ANQGSEA. The CDR3 reads CSVLNRDLSGYTF. The CDR3 DNA reads TGCAGCGTTCTAAACAGGGATCTGTCGGGCTACACCTTC.

This clone was recorded only once. The rearrangement uses TRBV28 and TRBJ2-2; no firm D call. Trimming removed 3 bases from V and 2 bases from J, with 7 bases in between. Germline V gene data show CDR1 as MDHEN and CDR2 as SYDVKM. The CDR3 has 14 amino acids. The CDR3 DNA reads TGTGCCAGCAGTTTTGCCTATAACACCGGGGAGCTGTTTTTT. It codes for CASSFAYNTGELFF.

This clone was found once. DNA of the CDR3: TGTGCCAGCAGCCTCTCGGTAGATGAGCAGTTCTTC. It yields the protein CASSLSVDEQFF. This chain links TRBV7-2 with TRBJ2-1; D call uncertain. CDR1 and CDR2 (germline): SGHTA, FQGNSA. Trimming took off 5 bases at V and 8 bases at J, with 10 bases between the two ends. The CDR3 loop spans 12 amino acids.

The chain employs TRBV6-2 or TRBV6-3 and TRBJ2-7, with TRBD2 matching over 7 bases. Looked up from germline, CDR1 is MNHEY and CDR2 is SVGEGT. This CDR3 has 15 amino acids. V was pared by 2 bases and J by 1 base, with 5 bases of the junction left unmatched. In DNA form, the CDR3 reads TGTGCCAGCAGTTACGGTCTAGCGGTGTCCTACGAGCAGTACTTC. Translation: CASSYGLAVSYEQYF.

The chain carries TRBV11-2 and TRBJ2-3; D gene ambiguous. Germline V gene sequence: CDR1 SGHAT, CDR2 FQNNGV. V was cut by 5 bases and J by 3 bases, with 9 bases left in between. The length of the CDR3 is 13 residues. The CDR3 sequence: CASSIARTDTQYF. DNA of the CDR3: TGTGCCAGCAGCATAGCTAGGACAGATACGCAGTATTTT.

The rearrangement joins TRBV9 to TRBJ2-5; 9 positions match TRBD2. The ends lost 0 bases at V and 0 bases at J; junction bases unmatched: 3. CDR1 is SGDLS, CDR2 YYNGEE, per germline. The CDR3 is 16 residues long. The CDR3 nucleotides read TGTGCCAGCAGCGTAGGTCTAGCGGGGTACCAAGAGACCCAGTACTTC. Amino acid sequence: CASSVGLAGYQETQYF.

Here the CDR3 DNA reads TGTGCCAGCAGTGAGAGAGGATCCTATGGCTACACCTTC. Residues: CASSERGSYGYTF. The chain recombines TRBV2 with TRBJ1-2; D unresolved. Trimming took 3 bases from V and 4 from J, leaving 9 bases between them. Per germline, CDR1 SNHLY and CDR2 FYNNEI. There are 13 residues in the CDR3.

The chain joins TRBV7-2 to TRBJ1-4, with 8 bases lining up with TRBD1. The CDR3 covers 16 residues. CDR1 SGHTA and CDR2 FQGNSA come from the germline V gene. The J segment lost 7 bases and the V segment lost 5 bases, leaving 12 bases of the junction unmatched. The CDR3 DNA follows: TGTGCCAGCAGCAAAAGGTTTCAGGGGGCGGGTGAAAAACTGTTTTTT. Protein: CASSKRFQGAGEKLFF.

The chain couples TRBV11-2 to TRBJ1-2; TRBD1 is a possible D gene (6 bases). Germline V lookup: CDR1 SGHAT, CDR2 FQNNGV. This CDR3 region has 14 residues. The V gene lost 1 base and the J gene lost 8 bases, with 14 bases spanning the gap. The CDR3 here is CASSLVGTGLGYTF. CDR3 DNA: TGTGCCAGCAGCTTAGTAGGAACAGGGTTGGGCTACACCTTC.